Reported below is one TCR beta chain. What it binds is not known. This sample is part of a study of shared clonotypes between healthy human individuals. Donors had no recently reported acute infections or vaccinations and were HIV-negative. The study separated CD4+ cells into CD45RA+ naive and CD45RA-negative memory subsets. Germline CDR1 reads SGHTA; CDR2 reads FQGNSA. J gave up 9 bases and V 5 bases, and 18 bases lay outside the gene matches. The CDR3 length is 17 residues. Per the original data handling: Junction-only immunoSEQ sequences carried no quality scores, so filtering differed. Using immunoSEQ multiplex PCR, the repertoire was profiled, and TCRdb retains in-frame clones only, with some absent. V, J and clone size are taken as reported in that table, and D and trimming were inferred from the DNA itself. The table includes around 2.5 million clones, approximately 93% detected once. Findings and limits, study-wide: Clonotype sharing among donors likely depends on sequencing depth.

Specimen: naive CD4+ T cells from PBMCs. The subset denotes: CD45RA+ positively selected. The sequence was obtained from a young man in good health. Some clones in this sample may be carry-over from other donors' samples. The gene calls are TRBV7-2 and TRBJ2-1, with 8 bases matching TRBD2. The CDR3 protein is CASSAVLLADLPGEQFF. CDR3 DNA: TGTGCCAGCAGCGCAGTACTACTAGCGGACCTACCAGGTGAGCAGTTCTTC.